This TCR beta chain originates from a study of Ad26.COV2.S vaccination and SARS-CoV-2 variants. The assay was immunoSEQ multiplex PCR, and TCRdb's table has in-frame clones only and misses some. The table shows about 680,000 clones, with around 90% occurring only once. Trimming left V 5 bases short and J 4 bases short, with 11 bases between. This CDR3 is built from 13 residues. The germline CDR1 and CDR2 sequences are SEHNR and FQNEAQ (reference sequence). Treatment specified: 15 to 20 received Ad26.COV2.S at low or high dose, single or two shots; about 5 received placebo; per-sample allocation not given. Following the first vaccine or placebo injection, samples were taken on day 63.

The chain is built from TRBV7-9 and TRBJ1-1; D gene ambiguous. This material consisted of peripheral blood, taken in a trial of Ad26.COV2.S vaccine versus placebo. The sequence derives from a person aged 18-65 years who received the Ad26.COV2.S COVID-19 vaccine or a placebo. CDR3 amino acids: CASSPGRLTEAFF. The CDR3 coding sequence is TGTGCCAGCAGCCCCGGGCGTCTCACTGAAGCTTTCTTT.